The 24 T cell receptor beta chains below come from one sample, sequenced in a study of blood T cells in healthy people across ages. Sample-barcoded 5' priming and a J-beta primer mix drove a second PCR of roughly 7 to 11 cycles. One entry per CDR3 protein results from TCRdb running MiXCR on the 5' RACE reads. The data contain about 670,000 distinct CDR3 sequences, more than 45% of them singletons. Source material: blood. Receptors were obtained from a woman older than 75 in good health.

This clonotype came up once. The V and J genes are TRBV7-2 and TRBJ2-4, with D perhaps TRBD1 (6 bases). The J call is in doubt because the DNA end fits TRBJ2-7 better. Per germline, CDR1 SGHTA and CDR2 FQGNSA. The CDR3 extends over 13 amino acids. The CDR3 region is CASRGAGVYEQYF. CDR3 nucleotide sequence: TGTGCCAGCAGGGGGGCTGGGGTCTACGAGCAGTACTTC.

At least ten counts were recorded for this clonotype. This chain joins TRBV28 and TRBJ2-7, with 7 bases that match TRBD1. CDR1 and CDR2 (germline): MDHEN, SYDVKM. Trimming took 5 bases from V and 6 from J; bases not matched to a gene: 10. The CDR3 runs 14 residues. The CDR3 sequence is CASSKPGTVFEQYF. The CDR3 DNA reads as TGTGCCAGCAGTAAACCCGGGACAGTCTTCGAGCAGTACTTC.

CDR3 sequence: CASSQVEAGNNEQFF. The CDR3 DNA follows: TGTGCCAGCAGCCAAGTTGAAGCGGGGAACAATGAGCAGTTCTTC. The genes are TRBV3-1 and TRBJ2-1; 7 bases fit TRBD2. V was pared by 1 base and J by 5 bases, with 5 bases of the junction left unmatched. This CDR3 is built from 15 residues. Per germline, CDR1 LGHDT and CDR2 YNNKEL (reference sequence).

The J gene is TRBJ2-7, the V gene TRBV7-9; 13 bases match TRBD2. V was pared by 6 bases and J by 1 base, with 6 bases of the junction left unmatched. The CDR3 consists of 16 residues. From germline, CDR1 is SEHNR and CDR2 FQNEAQ (reference sequence). The chain's CDR3 is CASRSPGLAGSYEQYF. DNA of the CDR3: TGTGCCAGCAGATCACCGGGACTAGCGGGATCCTACGAGCAGTACTTC. Based on the CDR3 plus reference TRBV7-9 and TRBJ2-7, the full variable domain is DTGVSQNPRHKITKRGQNVTFRCDPISEHNRLYWYRQTLGQGPEFLTYFQNEAQLEKSRLLSDRFSAERPKGSFSTLEIQRTEQGDSAMYLCASRSPGLAGSYEQYFGPGTRLTVT.

The chain employs TRBV7-3 and TRBJ2-2, with D perhaps TRBD1 (6 bases). In germline, CDR1 is SGHTA, CDR2 FQGTGA. This CDR3 spans 14 amino acids. Trimming pared 2 bases from V and 7 bases from J, leaving 11 bases between. CDR3 residues: CASSLVQGGGELFF. The CDR3, as DNA: TGTGCCAGCAGCTTAGTACAGGGCGGCGGGGAGCTGTTTTTT.

This clonotype was picked up one time. The J gene is TRBJ1-1, the V gene TRBV5-1; 7 bases are shared with TRBD1. Unmatched junction bases numbered 8, after V lost 4 bases and J lost 2 bases. The CDR3 is 15 amino acids. Germline assignment: CDR1 SGHRS and CDR2 YFSETQ. The CDR3 here is CASSLEGATNTEAFF. The CDR3 region has the DNA TGCGCCAGCAGCCTCGAGGGGGCGACAAACACTGAAGCTTTCTTT. The entire variable domain, with the rest obtained from reference TRBV5-1 and TRBJ1-1, is as follows: KAGVTQTPRYLIKTRGQQVTLSCSPISGHRSVSWYQQTPGQGLQFLFEYFSETQRNKGNFPGRFSGRQFSNSRSEMNVSTLELGDSALYLCASSLEGATNTEAFFGQGTRLTVV.

The J gene is TRBJ2-7, the V gene TRBV5-6; 7 positions agree with TRBD1. The CDR3 is 15 residues long. Trimming cost V 4 bases and J 3 bases; bases outside gene matches: 10. Germline V CDR1 and CDR2: SGHDT, YYEEEE. The CDR3 spells CASSTTTGKGYEQYF. Here the CDR3 DNA reads TGTGCCAGCAGCACGACGACAGGGAAGGGCTACGAGCAGTACTTC.

This chain joins TRBV6-5 and TRBJ1-2; D uncertain. This CDR3 comprises 15 residues. Trimming shortened V by 2 bases and J by 0 bases, and 10 bases separated the two germline ends. Germline V gene data show CDR1 as MNHEY and CDR2 as SVGAGI. CDR3: CASSYDTATNYGYTF. The CDR3 bases are TGTGCCAGCAGTTACGATACAGCCACTAACTATGGCTACACCTTC.

The CDR3 region has the DNA TGTGCCGTACACACAGGGGTATACACCGGGGAGCTGTTTTTT. This encodes CAVHTGVYTGELFF. The chain employs TRBV6-2 or TRBV6-3 and TRBJ2-2; the match to TRBD1 covers 7 bases. The germline gives CDR1 MNHEY, CDR2 SVGEGT. The trim removed 11 bases at V and 3 bases at J, leaving 9 bases unmatched. CDR3 length equals 14 residues.

Concerning this clonotype itself: Possible read error: a much larger clone is one base away. V and J are TRBV27 and TRBJ2-1; TRBD2 aligns across 10 bases. This CDR3 spans 16 amino acids. CDR1 and CDR2 from the germline V gene are MNHEY and SMNVEV (reference sequence). Unmatched junction bases numbered 18, after V lost 10 bases and J lost 9 bases. CDR3 region: CATQLTSSGSGAEQFF. The CDR3 DNA reads TGTGCCACCCAGTTAACCTCTAGCGGGAGTGGGGCTGAGCAGTTCTTC.

J is TRBJ2-2 and V is TRBV6-5; a weak D match, TRBD1 (6 bases). The germline CDR1 and CDR2 sequences are MNHEY and SVGAGI. The germline V and J ends were trimmed by 6 bases and 0 bases, with 8 bases remaining between them. The CDR3 sequence is 14 residues long. Here the CDR3 DNA reads TGTGCCAGCAGGACAGGAACGAACACCGGGGAGCTGTTTTTT. It yields the protein CASRTGTNTGELFF.

The chain has TRBV18 and TRBJ2-3, with D hard to call. CDR1 is KGHSH, CDR2 LQKENI, per germline. V was shortened by 4 bases and J by 2 bases, with 7 bases between the two germline ends. The CDR3 is made up of 13 amino acids. The CDR3 is CASSRPNTDTQYF. For the CDR3, the DNA is TGTGCCAGCTCACGCCCTAACACAGATACGCAGTATTTT.

This clonotype was seen only a few times. This chain uses TRBV2 with TRBJ1-2, with TRBD1 as a possible D gene (5 bases). In germline, CDR1 is SNHLY, CDR2 FYNNEI. The CDR3 is 15 residues long. V was pared by 8 bases and J by 2 bases, with 18 bases between. The chain's CDR3 is CASVVPRGLNYGYTF. CDR3 in DNA: TGTGCCAGCGTGGTGCCGAGGGGATTAAACTATGGCTACACCTTC.

The rearrangement joins TRBV27 to TRBJ2-1; TRBD2 is a possible D gene (6 bases). CDR1 is MNHEY and CDR2 is SMNVEV in the germline V gene (reference sequence). The ends were cut back, 2 bases at V and 9 bases at J, with 20 bases in the middle. The CDR3 contains 16 residues. CDR3 region: CASSLIGRKVGSEQFF. Written as DNA, the CDR3 is TGTGCCAGCAGTTTAATTGGGAGGAAGGTTGGGAGTGAGCAGTTCTTC.

As concerns this clonotype: Just one base apart from a much larger clone, this may be a read error. The genes are TRBV2 and TRBJ1-5; possible D gene TRBD1, 5 bases. The germline V gene encodes CDR1 SNHLY and CDR2 FYNNEI. CDR3 length: 15 amino acids. Here the CDR3 reads CASSARESSNHPQHF. The CDR3 DNA follows: TGTGCCAGCAGCGCCAGGGAATCAAGCAATCACCCCCAGCATTTT.

This clonotype was observed once. V and J are TRBV7-2 and TRBJ2-7; D might be TRBD2 (5 bases). Gene TRBJ2-5 matches the end of the DNA better, so the J call may be wrong. CDR1 and CDR2 from the germline V gene are SGHTA and FQGNSA. CDR3 length: 13 residues. CDR3 region: CASSSSPGETQYF. The DNA of the CDR3 is TGTGCCAGCAGCTCCTCCCCGGGGGAGACCCAGTACTTC.

The sample holds many counts of this clonotype. V usage is TRBV15 and J usage is TRBJ2-1; D perhaps matches TRBD2 (5 bases). The CDR3 contains 17 residues. V shed 1 base and J shed 5 bases, with 18 bases lying between them. Looked up from germline, CDR1 is LNHNV and CDR2 is YYDKDF (reference sequence). In DNA form, the CDR3 reads TGTGCCACCAGCAGAGTAGGGAGAAAAGGGTGGGACAATGAGCAGTTCTTC. It codes for CATSRVGRKGWDNEQFF.

V gene TRBV24-1 combines with J gene TRBJ2-1; D is undetermined. V was cut by 5 bases and J by 4 bases, with 5 bases left in between. Germline CDR1 reads KGHDR; CDR2 reads SFDVKD. This CDR3 contains 12 residues. The CDR3 nucleotides are TGTGCCACCAGTGCCGGATACAATGAGCAGTTCTTC. Its protein product is CATSAGYNEQFF.

This chain connects TRBV20-1 to TRBJ1-6; 7 bases are shared with TRBD1. The ends lost 1 base at V and 7 bases at J; junction bases unmatched: 7. Germline values: CDR1 DFQATT, CDR2 SNEGSKA (reference sequence). The CDR3 contains 15 residues. CDR3 sequence reads: CSARGQGSVNSPLHF. CDR3 in DNA: TGCAGTGCTAGAGGACAGGGAAGTGTGAATTCACCCCTCCACTTT.

In this sample, this clonotype turned up many times. J is TRBJ2-1 and V is TRBV20-1; D may correspond to TRBD1 or TRBD2 (5 bases each). Trimming took off 5 bases at V and 0 bases at J, with 11 bases between the two ends. CDR3 length equals 14 residues. Per the germline V gene, CDR1 is DFQATT and CDR2 is SNEGSKA (reference sequence). CDR3 coding DNA: TGCAGTGCTTGCCGGGACGCCTCCTACAATGAGCAGTTCTTC. Protein product: CSACRDASYNEQFF.

This clonotype was seen more than once but under ten times. V usage is TRBV28 and J usage is TRBJ2-1; D remains unclear. Deletions cut 5 bases from V and 8 bases from J, with 13 bases between. Germline CDR1 and CDR2: MDHEN and SYDVKM. CDR3 size: 13 residues. The CDR3 sequence: CASSRDARDEQFF. Here the CDR3 DNA reads TGTGCCAGCAGTCGTGACGCTAGGGATGAGCAGTTCTTC. Filled out from reference TRBV28 and TRBJ2-1, the complete variable domain reads DVKVTQSSRYLVKRTGEKVFLECVQDMDHENMFWYRQDPGLGLRLIYFSYDVKMKEKGDIPEGYSVSREKKERFSLILESASTNQTSMYLCASSRDARDEQFFGPGTRLTVL.

Turning to this clonotype: This may be a read error: a much more frequent sequence differs by one nucleotide. The J gene is TRBJ2-7, the V gene TRBV27; D may be TRBD1 (5 bases). The length of the CDR3 is 13 residues. V lost 5 bases to trimming and J lost 12 bases, with 20 bases between them. Germline-derived CDR1 and CDR2 are MNHEY and SMNVEV (reference sequence). CDR3 in amino acids: CASSPGPTTPAYF. As DNA, the CDR3 is TGTGCCAGCAGTCCAGGGCCGACGACCCCCGCGTACTTC.

At least ten counts were recorded for this clonotype. This chain joins TRBV20-1 and TRBJ2-1; D is uncertain. The CDR3 spans 12 residues. The germline V and J ends were trimmed by 0 bases and 8 bases, with 8 bases remaining between them. Germline values: CDR1 DFQATT, CDR2 SNEGSKA (reference sequence). CDR3 amino acids: CSAREGTDEQFF. As DNA, the CDR3 is TGCAGTGCTAGAGAAGGTACGGATGAGCAGTTCTTC.

In this sample, this clonotype turned up once. The chain couples TRBV12-3 or TRBV12-4 to TRBJ1-4, with unresolved D. V was shortened by 0 bases and J by 13 bases, with 9 bases between the two germline ends. The CDR3 covers 12 residues. This chain's CDR3 is CASSLAETILFF. CDR3 nucleotide sequence: TGTGCCAGCAGTTTAGCCGAGACAATACTGTTTTTT.